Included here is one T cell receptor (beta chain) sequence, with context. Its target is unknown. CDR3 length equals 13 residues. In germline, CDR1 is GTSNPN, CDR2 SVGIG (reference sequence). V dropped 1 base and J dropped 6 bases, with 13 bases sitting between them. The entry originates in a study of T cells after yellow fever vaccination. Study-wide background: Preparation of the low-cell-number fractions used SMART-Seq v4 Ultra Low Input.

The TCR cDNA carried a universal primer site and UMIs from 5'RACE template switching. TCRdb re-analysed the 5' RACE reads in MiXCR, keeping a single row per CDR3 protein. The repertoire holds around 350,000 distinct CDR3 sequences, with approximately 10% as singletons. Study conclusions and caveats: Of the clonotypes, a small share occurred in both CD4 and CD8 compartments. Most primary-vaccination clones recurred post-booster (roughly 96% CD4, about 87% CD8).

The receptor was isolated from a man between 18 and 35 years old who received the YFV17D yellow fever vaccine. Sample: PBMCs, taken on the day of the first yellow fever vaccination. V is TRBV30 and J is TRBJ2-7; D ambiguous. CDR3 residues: CAWSAGAWAEQYF. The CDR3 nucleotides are TGTGCCTGGAGTGCGGGTGCGTGGGCCGAGCAGTACTTC.